This TCR beta chain was found in a study of blood T cell repertoires in COVID-19. This CDR3 region has 12 residues. With V trimmed by 6 bases and J by 3 bases, 1 base remained unmatched. The germline gives CDR1 MNHEY, CDR2 SVGAGI. Original analysis: Nucleated cell number was recorded as an estimate derived from reference gene primer amplification. The repertoire was sequenced with immunoSEQ multiplex PCR; TCRdb's copy has only in-frame clones and lacks some. Clone size and V and J calls were adopted from that table, with D and trimming inferred from the DNA. The sample lists approximately 230,000 clones, around 86% occurring once. Cohort assignment relied on participant-reported clinical history. Recovery meant two consecutive negative NP/OP PCR tests, professional clearance, or resolved symptoms.

The gene calls are TRBV6-5 and TRBJ1-1, with TRBD1 identical over 7 bases. Sequencing input: PBMCs or T cells enriched from blood (not recorded which). This clonotype originated in a man between 18 and 29 years old who had recovered from COVID-19. The CDR3 spells CASSGQDTEAFF. CDR3 bases: TGTGCCAGCAGCGGACAGGACACTGAAGCTTTCTTT.